One and the same sample provided the 8 T cell receptor beta chains below, sequenced in a study of cytomegalovirus exposure and HLA in healthy donors. 60 Vbeta and 13 Jbeta primers were used in PCR. Sequenced by immunoSEQ multiplex PCR; TCRdb stores in-frame clones only, minus some. The repertoire has 110,000 or so clones, 65% to 75% of them found once; the top ten carry roughly 4.2%. Sequencing input: PBMCs. The receptor source for this set is a middle-aged woman in good health and CMV-seropositive.

This chain uses TRBV5-1 with TRBJ2-5; possibly TRBD2 for D (6 bases). The CDR3 runs 16 residues. V shed 1 base and J shed 4 bases, with 17 bases lying between them. CDR1 is SGHRS, CDR2 YFSETQ, per germline. The CDR3 here is CASSLMGGPLRETQYF. The CDR3 DNA reads TGCGCCAGCAGCTTGATGGGAGGTCCGCTGAGAGAGACCCAGTACTTC.

This clone has just a few counts. This CDR3 is CASSGGRPGNTIYF. As DNA, the CDR3 is TGTGCCAGCAGCGGCGGGCGACCAGGAAACACCATATATTTT. The chain links TRBV7-9 to TRBJ1-3; no firm D call. Between the trimmed V and J ends, which lost 5 bases and 4 bases, there was a span of 12 bases. The CDR3 sequence is 14 residues long. CDR1 is SEHNR and CDR2 is FQNEAQ in the germline V gene (reference sequence).

The V call is TRBV7-2, the J call TRBJ2-3, with D unresolved. The CDR3 totals 11 residues. With 3 bases removed from V and 5 bases from J, the gap between germline ends came to 3 bases. CDR1 and CDR2 from the germline V gene are SGHTA and FQGNSA. The CDR3 nucleotides read TGTGCCAGCAGCTTTATAGATACGCAGTATTTT. The encoded protein is CASSFIDTQYF.

The genes are TRBV7-8 and TRBJ2-7; no clear D. Germline V gives CDR1 SGHVS, CDR2 FQNEAQ. This CDR3 is built from 14 residues. With 5 bases removed from V and 3 bases from J, the gap between germline ends came to 14 bases. The CDR3 DNA follows: TGTGCCAGCAGCCCCCGTGGCTGGAGCTACGAGCAGTACTTC. Its translation: CASSPRGWSYEQYF.

The V call is TRBV5-1, the J call TRBJ2-1; TRBD1 aligns across 9 bases. J lost 4 bases, V lost 0 bases, and 5 bases had no gene match. There are 16 residues in the CDR3. Looked up from germline, CDR1 is SGHRS and CDR2 is YFSETQ. DNA of the CDR3: TGCGCCAGCAGCTTGGATCCGGGACAGGGTTACAATGAGCAGTTCTTC. Its protein is CASSLDPGQGYNEQFF. The whole variable domain, remainder taken from reference TRBV5-1 and TRBJ2-1, is KAGVTQTPRYLIKTRGQQVTLSCSPISGHRSVSWYQQTPGQGLQFLFEYFSETQRNKGNFPGRFSGRQFSNSRSEMNVSTLELGDSALYLCASSLDPGQGYNEQFFGPGTRLTVL.

The genes are TRBV29-1 and TRBJ2-1, with 9 positions matching TRBD2. The CDR3 extends over 15 amino acids. Germline V gene sequence: CDR1 SQVTM, CDR2 ANQGSEA. With V trimmed by 4 bases and J by 10 bases, 14 bases remained unmatched. The CDR3 sequence is CSVVGGRGGMGEQFF. CDR3 in DNA: TGCAGCGTTGTGGGCGGGAGGGGGGGGATGGGCGAGCAGTTCTTC.

The chain is built from TRBV19 and TRBJ2-3; 7 nucleotides match TRBD1. The junction had 16 bases not matched to a gene; V was cut back by 9 bases and J by 7 bases. The CDR3 totals 15 residues. Looked up from germline, CDR1 is LNHDA and CDR2 is SQIVND (reference sequence). The DNA of the CDR3 is TGTGCCAGCGGATCCGGGACAGCAAGTTGGTATACGCAGTATTTT. Translating it yields CASGSGTASWYTQYF.

In DNA, the CDR3 is TGTGCCAGCAGTTTCACAGGGGGAAACACTGAAGCTTTCTTT. It codes for CASSFTGGNTEAFF. V usage is TRBV6-6 and J usage is TRBJ1-1; 8 nucleotides match TRBD1. The CDR3 is 14 amino acids. CDR1 and CDR2 (germline): MNHNY, SVGAGI (reference sequence). Trimming removed 4 bases from V and 2 bases from J; junction bases left unmatched: 3.